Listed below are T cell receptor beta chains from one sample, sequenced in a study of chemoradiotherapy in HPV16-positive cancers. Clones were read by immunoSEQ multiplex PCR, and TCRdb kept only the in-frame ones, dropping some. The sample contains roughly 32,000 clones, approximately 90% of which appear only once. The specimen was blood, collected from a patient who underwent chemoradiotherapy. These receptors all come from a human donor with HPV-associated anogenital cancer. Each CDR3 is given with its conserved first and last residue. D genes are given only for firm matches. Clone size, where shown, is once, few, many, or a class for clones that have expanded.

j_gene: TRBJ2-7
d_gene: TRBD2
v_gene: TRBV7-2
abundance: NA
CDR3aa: CASSWRGGTFYEQYF
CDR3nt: TGTGCCAGCAGCTGGCGGGGGGGGACTTTCTACGAGCAGTACTTC

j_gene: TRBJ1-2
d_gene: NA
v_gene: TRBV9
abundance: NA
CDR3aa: CASSALFRDGYTF
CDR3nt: TGTGCCAGCAGCGCCCTTTTCAGGGATGGCTACACCTTC

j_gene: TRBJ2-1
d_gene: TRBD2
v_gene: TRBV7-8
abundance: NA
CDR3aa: CASSLGLASRGGEQFF
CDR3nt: TGTGCCAGCAGCTTGGGACTAGCTTCCAGAGGTGGTGAGCAGTTCTTC

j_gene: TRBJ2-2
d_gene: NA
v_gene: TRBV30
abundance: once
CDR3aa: CACDGGLDTGELFF
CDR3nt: TGTGCCTGTGACGGGGGACTCGACACCGGGGAGCTGTTTTTT

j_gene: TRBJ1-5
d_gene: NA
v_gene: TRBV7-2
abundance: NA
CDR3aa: CASSLGVGQPQHF
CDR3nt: TGTGCCAGCAGCTTAGGTGTAGGGCAGCCCCAGCATTTT

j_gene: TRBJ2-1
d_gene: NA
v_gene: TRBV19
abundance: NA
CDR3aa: CASSIATTVSNEQFF
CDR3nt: TGTGCCAGTAGTATAGCTACCACGGTCTCGAATGAGCAGTTCTTC

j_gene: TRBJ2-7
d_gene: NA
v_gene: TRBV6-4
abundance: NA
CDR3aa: CASSDRTEHVYYEQYF
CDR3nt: TGTGCCAGCAGTGACCGGACAGAGCATGTTTACTACGAGCAGTACTTC

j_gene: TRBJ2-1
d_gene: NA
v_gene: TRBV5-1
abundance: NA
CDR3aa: CASSLASGGLGNEQFF
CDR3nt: TGCGCCAGCAGCTTGGCTTCGGGGGGCCTCGGGAATGAGCAGTTCTTC

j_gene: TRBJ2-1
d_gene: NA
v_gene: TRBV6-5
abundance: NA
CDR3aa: CASTLREEQFF
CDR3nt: TGTGCCAGCACCCTGAGGGAGGAGCAGTTCTTC

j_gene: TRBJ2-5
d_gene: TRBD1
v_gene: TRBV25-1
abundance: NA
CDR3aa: CASSENRGEETQYF
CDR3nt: TGTGCCAGCAGTGAAAACAGGGGGGAAGAGACCCAGTACTTC

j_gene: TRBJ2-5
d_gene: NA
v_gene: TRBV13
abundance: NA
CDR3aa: CASSHEGAKETQYF
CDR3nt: TGTGCCAGCAGCCACGAAGGGGCCAAAGAGACCCAGTACTTC

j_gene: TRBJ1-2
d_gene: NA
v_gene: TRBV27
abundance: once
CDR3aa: CASSPLGDSLKGGYTF
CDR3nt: TGTGCCAGCAGTCCTCTGGGGGATTCGCTTAAGGGAGGCTACACCTTC

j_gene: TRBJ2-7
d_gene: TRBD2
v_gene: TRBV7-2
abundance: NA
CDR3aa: CASSWGLAGGILF
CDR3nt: TGTGCCAGCAGCTGGGGGCTAGCGGGGGGCATCCTCTTC